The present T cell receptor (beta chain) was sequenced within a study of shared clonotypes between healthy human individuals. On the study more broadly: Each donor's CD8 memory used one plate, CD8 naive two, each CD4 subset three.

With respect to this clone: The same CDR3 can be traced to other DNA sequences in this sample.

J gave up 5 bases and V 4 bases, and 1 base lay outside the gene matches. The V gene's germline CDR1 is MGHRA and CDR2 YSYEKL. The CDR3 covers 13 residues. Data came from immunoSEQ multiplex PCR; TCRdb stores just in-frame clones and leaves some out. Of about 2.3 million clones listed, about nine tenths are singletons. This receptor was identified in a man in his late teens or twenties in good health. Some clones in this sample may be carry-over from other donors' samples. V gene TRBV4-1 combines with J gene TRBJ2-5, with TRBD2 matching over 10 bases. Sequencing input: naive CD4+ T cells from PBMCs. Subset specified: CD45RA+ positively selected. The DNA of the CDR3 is TGCGCCAGCAGCCGGACTAGCGGTGAGACCCAGTACTTC. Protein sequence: CASSRTSGETQYF.